The clone carrying this T cell receptor (beta chain) was picked up many times. The data were obtained in a study of T-cell reconstitution after alpha-beta-depleted transplantation in children. Unique molecular identifiers were used in preparing the TCRbeta library. MiXCR, applied by TCRdb to the PCR reads, yields one record per CDR3 protein. The profile shows about half a million distinct CDR3 sequences, approximately 12% of them singletons. CDR3 length: 14 amino acids. J was trimmed by 3 bases and V by 6 bases; bases with no gene match: 7. Germline values: CDR1 MNHEY, CDR2 SVGAGI. The chain joins TRBV6-5 to TRBJ1-1; 7 bases line up with TRBD1. The sample consisted of PBMCs from the stem cell graft donor, taken from the stem cell graft. This clonotype was sampled from a human donor who donated a stem cell graft to a child with combined immunodeficiency. The CDR3 is CASSRQGEYTEAFF. The CDR3 region has the DNA TGTGCCAGCAGCCGACAGGGAGAGTACACTGAAGCTTTCTTT.